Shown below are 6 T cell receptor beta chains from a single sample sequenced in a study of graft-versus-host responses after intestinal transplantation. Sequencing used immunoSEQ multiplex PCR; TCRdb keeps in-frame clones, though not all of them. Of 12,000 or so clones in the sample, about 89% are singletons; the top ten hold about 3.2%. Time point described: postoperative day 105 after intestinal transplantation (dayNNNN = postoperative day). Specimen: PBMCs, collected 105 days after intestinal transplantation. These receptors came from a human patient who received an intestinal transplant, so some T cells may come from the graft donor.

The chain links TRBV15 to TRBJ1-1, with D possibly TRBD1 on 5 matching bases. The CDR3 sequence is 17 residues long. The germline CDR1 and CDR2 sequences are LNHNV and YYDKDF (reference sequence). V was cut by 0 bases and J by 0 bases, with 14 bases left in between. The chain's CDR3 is CATSRDGAVVMNTEAFF. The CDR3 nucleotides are TGTGCCACCAGCAGAGATGGGGCGGTGGTTATGAACACTGAAGCTTTCTTT.

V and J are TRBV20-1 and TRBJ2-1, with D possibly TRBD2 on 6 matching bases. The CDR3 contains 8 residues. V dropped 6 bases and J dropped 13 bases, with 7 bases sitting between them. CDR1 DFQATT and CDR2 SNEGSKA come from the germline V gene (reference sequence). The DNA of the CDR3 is TGCAGTGCCGGACTACAGTTCTTC. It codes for CSAGLQFF.

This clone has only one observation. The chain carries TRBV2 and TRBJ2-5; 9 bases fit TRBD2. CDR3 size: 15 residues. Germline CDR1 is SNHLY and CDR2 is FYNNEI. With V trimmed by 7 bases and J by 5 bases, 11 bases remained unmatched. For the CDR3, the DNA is TGTGCCAGCATGGGTAGCGGGGGCCCTGGGGAGACCCAGTACTTC. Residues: CASMGSGGPGETQYF.

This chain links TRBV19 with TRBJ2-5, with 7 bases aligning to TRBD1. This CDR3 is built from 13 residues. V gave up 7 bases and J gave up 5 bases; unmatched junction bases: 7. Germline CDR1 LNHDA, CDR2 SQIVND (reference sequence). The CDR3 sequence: CASTHRGGETQYF. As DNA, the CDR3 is TGTGCCAGTACCCACAGGGGTGGGGAGACCCAGTACTTC.

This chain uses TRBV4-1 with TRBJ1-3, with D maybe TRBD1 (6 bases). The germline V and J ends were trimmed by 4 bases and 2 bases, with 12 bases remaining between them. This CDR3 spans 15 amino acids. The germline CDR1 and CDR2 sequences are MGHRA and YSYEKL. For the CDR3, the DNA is TGCGCCAGCAGCCCAAGGGGGGGAACTGGAAACACCATATATTTT. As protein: CASSPRGGTGNTIYF.

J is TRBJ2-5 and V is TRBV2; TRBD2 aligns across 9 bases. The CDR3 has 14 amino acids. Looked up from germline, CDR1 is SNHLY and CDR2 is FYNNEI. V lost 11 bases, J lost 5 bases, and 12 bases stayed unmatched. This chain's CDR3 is CAGRGSGRQETQYF. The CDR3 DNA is TGTGCCGGAAGGGGTAGCGGGAGACAGGAGACCCAGTACTTC.